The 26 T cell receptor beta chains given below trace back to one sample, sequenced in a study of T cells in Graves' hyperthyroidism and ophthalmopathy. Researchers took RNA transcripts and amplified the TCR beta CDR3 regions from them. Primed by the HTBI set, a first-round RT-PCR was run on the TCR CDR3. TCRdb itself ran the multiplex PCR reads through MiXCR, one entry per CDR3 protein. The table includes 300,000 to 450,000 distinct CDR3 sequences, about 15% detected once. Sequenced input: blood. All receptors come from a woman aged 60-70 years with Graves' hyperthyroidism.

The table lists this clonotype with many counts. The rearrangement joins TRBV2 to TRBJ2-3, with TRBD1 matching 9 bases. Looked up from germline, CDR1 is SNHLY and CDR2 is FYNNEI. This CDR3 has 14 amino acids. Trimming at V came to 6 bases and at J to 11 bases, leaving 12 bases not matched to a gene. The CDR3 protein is CASRDRGGIFRQYF. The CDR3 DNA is TGTGCCAGCAGAGACAGGGGGGGTATTTTTCGGCAGTATTTT.

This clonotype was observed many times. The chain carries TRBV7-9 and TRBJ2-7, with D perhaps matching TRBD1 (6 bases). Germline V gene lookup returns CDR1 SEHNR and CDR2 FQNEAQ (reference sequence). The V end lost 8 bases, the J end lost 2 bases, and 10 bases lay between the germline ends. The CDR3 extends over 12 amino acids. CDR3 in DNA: TGTGCCAGCGCCGGACAGACCTACGAGCAGTACTTC. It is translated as CASAGQTYEQYF.

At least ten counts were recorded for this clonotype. This CDR3 is CASLPVGRAEKREQYF. The CDR3 DNA follows: TGTGCCAGCTTACCGGTCGGACGGGCCGAGAAACGCGAGCAGTACTTC. The chain combines TRBV6-1 with TRBJ2-7; no clear D gene. Deletions cut 8 bases from V and 6 bases from J, with 26 bases between. CDR3 length: 16 residues. Per germline, CDR1 MNHNS and CDR2 SASEGT.

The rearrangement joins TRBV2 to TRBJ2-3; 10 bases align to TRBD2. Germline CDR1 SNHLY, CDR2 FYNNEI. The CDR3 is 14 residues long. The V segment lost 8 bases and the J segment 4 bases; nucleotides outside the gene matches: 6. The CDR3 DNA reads TGTGCCAGCGGCCGAGCGGGAGGGTCAGATACGCAGTATTTT. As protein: CASGRAGGSDTQYF. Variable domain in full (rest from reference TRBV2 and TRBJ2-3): EPEVTQTPSHQVTQMGQEVILRCVPISNHLYFYWYRQILGQKVEFLVSFYNNEISEKSEIFDDQFSVERPDGSNFTLKIRSTKLEDSAMYFCASGRAGGSDTQYFGPGTRLTVL.

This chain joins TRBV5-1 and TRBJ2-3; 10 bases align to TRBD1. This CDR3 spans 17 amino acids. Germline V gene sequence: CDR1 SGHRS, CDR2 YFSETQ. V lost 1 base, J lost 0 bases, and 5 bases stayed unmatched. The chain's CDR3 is CASSLRQGAGSTDTQYF. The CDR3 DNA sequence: TGCGCCAGCAGCTTGCGACAGGGGGCGGGAAGCACAGATACGCAGTATTTT.

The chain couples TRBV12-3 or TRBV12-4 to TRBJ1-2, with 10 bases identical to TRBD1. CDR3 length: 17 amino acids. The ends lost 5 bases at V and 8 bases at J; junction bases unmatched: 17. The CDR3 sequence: CASSTGGPGQGLKGYTF. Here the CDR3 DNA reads TGTGCCAGCAGTACAGGGGGGCCGGGACAGGGGCTGAAAGGCTACACCTTC.

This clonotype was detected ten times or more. The CDR3 DNA is TGTGCCAGCAGCTTAACATCGTGGCGGGTCCGTAGGGACACAGATACGCAGTATTTT. It yields the protein CASSLTSWRVRRDTDTQYF. This chain joins TRBV11-2 and TRBJ2-3; D perhaps matches TRBD2 (5 bases). The CDR3 runs to 19 residues. CDR1 and CDR2 from the germline V gene are SGHAT and FQNNGV. Trimming left V 2 bases short and J 2 bases short, with 23 bases between.

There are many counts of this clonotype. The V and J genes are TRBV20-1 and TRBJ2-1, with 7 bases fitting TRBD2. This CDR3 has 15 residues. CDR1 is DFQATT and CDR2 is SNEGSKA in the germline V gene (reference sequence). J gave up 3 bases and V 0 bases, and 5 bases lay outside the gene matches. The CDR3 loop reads CSARDPGGYYNEQFF. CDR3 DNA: TGCAGTGCTAGAGATCCGGGAGGCTACTACAATGAGCAGTTCTTC.

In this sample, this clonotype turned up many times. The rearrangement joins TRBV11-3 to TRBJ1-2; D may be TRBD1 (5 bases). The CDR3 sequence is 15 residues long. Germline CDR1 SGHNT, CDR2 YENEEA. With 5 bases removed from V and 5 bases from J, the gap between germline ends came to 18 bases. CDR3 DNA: TGTGCCAGCAGCGTGGAAGGAGGAGAGGGGTATGGCTACACCTTC. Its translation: CASSVEGGEGYGYTF. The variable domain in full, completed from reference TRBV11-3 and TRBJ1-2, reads EAGVVQSPRYKIIEKKQPVAFWCNPISGHNTLYWYLQNLGQGPELLIRYENEEAVDDSQLPKDRFSAERLKGVDSTLKIQPAELGDSAVYLCASSVEGGEGYGYTFGSGTRLTVV.

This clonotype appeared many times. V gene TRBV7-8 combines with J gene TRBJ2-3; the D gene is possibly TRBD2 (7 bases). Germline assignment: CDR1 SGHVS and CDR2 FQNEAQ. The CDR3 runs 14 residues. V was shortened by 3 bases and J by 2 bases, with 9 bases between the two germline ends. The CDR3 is CASSFGGPTDTQYF. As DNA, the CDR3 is TGTGCCAGCAGCTTCGGGGGGCCCACAGATACGCAGTATTTT.

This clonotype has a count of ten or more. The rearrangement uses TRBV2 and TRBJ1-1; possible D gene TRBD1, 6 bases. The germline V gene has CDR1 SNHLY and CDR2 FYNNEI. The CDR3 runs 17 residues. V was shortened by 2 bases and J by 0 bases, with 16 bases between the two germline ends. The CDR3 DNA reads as TGTGCCAGCAGTGAATGGGGGGCGGGGGGCATGAACACTGAAGCTTTCTTT. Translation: CASSEWGAGGMNTEAFF.

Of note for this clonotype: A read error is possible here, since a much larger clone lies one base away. CDR3 DNA sequence: TGTGCCTGGCAACAGGGGGGTAATGAAAAACTGTTTTTT. The encoded protein is CAWQQGGNEKLFF. The J gene is TRBJ1-4, the V gene TRBV30; 8 bases are a match to TRBD1. Losses at the gene ends were 5 bases for V and 4 bases for J; bases not matched to a gene: 3. The length of the CDR3 is 13 residues. Looked up from germline, CDR1 is GTSNPN and CDR2 is SVGIG (reference sequence). Full variable domain (outside the CDR3, taken from reference TRBV30 and TRBJ1-4): SQTIHQWPATLVQPVGSPLSLECTVEGTSNPNLYWYRQAAGRGLQLLFYSVGIGQISSEVPQNLSASRPQDRQFILSSKKLLLSDSGFYLCAWQQGGNEKLFFGSGTQLSVL.

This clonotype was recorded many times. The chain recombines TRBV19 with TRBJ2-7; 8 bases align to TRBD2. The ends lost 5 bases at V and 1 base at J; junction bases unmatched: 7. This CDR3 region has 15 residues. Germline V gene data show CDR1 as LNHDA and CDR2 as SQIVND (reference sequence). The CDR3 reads CASSLKRERSYEQYF. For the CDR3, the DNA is TGTGCCAGTAGTCTAAAGCGGGAGAGATCCTACGAGCAGTACTTC. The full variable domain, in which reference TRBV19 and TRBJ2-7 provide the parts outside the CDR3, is DGGITQSPKYLFRKEGQNVTLSCEQNLNHDAMYWYRQDPGQGLRLIYYSQIVNDFQKGDIAEGYSVSREKKESFPLTVTSAQKNPTAFYLCASSLKRERSYEQYFGPGTRLTVT.

CDR3 region: CASSSISGTSGRFEQFF. The CDR3 DNA follows: TGTGCCAGCAGCTCGATATCCGGGACTAGCGGGCGTTTTGAGCAGTTCTTC. This rearrangement joins TRBV11-2 to TRBJ2-1; 12 bases fit TRBD2. V shed 4 bases and J 9 bases; nucleotides not matched to a gene: 13. The length of the CDR3 is 17 residues. Germline CDR1 reads SGHAT; CDR2 reads FQNNGV.

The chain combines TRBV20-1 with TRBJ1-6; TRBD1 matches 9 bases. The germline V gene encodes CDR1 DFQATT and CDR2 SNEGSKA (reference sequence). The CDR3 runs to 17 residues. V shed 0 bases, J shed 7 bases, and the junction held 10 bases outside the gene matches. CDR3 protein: CSARDWGQGALNSPLHF. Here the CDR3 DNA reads TGCAGTGCTAGAGACTGGGGACAGGGTGCTCTCAATTCACCCCTCCACTTT.

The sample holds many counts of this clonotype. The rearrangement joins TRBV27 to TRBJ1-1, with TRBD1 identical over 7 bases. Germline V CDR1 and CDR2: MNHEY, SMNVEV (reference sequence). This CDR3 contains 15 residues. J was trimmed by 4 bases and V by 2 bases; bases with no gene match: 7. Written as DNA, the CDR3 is TGTGCCAGCAGTTTAAGACCAGGGGGAAGCACTGAAGCTTTCTTT. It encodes CASSLRPGGSTEAFF.

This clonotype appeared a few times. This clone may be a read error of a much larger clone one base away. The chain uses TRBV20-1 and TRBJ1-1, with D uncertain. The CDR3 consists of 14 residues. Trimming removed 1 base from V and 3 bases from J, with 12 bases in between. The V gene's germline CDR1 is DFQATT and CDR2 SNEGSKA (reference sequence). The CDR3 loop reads CSARAVEPDTEAFF. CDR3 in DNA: TGCAGTGCTAGAGCAGTCGAACCGGACACTGAAGCTTTCTTT.

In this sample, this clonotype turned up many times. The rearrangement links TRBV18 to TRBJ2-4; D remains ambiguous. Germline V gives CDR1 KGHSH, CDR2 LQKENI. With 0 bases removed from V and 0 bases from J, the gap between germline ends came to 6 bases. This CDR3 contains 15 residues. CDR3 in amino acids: CASSPPGLAKNIQYF. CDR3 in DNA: TGTGCCAGCTCACCACCGGGCTTAGCCAAAAACATTCAGTACTTC.

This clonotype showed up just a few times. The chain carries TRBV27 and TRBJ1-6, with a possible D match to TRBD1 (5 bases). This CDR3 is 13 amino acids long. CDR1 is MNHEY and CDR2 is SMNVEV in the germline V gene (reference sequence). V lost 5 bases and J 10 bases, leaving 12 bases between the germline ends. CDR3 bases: TGTGCCAGCAGTACAGGCCGGGACTCACCCCTCCACTTT. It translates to CASSTGRDSPLHF.

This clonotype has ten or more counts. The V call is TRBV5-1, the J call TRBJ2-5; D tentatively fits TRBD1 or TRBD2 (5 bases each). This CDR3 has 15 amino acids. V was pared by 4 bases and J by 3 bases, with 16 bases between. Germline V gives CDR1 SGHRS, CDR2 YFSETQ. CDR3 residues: CASSLTGTTEETQYF. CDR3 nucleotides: TGCGCCAGCAGCCTCACCGGGACCACCGAAGAGACCCAGTACTTC. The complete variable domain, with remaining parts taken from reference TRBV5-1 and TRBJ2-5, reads KAGVTQTPRYLIKTRGQQVTLSCSPISGHRSVSWYQQTPGQGLQFLFEYFSETQRNKGNFPGRFSGRQFSNSRSEMNVSTLELGDSALYLCASSLTGTTEETQYFGPGTRLLVL.

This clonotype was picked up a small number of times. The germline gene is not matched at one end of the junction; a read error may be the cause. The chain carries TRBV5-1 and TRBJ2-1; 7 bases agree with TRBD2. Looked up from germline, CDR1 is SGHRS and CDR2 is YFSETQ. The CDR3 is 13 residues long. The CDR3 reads CATSWGGLYEQFF. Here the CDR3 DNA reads TGCGCCACCAGCTGGGGGGGACTTTATGAGCAGTTCTTC.

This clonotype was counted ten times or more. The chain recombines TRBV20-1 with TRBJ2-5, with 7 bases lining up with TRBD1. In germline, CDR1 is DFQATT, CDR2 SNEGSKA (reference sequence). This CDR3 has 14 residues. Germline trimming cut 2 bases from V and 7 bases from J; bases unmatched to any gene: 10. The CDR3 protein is CSARRYGQERTQYF. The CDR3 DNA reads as TGCAGTGCTAGACGCTACGGACAGGAAAGGACCCAGTACTTC.

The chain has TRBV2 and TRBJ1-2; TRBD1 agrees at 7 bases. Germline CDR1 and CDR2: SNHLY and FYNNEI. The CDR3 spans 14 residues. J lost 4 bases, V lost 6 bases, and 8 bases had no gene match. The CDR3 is CASSDRVASYGYTF. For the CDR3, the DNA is TGTGCCAGCAGCGACAGGGTAGCTAGCTATGGCTACACCTTC.

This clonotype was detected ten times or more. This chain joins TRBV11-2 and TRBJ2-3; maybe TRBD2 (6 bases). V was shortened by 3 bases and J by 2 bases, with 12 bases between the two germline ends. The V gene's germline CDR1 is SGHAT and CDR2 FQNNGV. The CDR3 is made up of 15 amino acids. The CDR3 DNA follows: TGTGCCAGCAGCTTGGTAACGGGACTCACAGATACGCAGTATTTT. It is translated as CASSLVTGLTDTQYF.

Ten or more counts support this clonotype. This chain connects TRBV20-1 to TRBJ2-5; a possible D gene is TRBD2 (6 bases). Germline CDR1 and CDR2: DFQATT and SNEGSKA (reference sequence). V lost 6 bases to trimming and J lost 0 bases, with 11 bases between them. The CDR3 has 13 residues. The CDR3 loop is CSASGGNQETQYF. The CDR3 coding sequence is TGCAGTGCATCCGGGGGAAACCAAGAGACCCAGTACTTC.

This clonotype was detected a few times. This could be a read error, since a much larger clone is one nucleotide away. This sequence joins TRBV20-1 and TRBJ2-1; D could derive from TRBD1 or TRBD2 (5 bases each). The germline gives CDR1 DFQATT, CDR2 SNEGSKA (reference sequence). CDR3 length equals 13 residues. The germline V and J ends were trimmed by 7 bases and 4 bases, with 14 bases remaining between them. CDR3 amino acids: CSVPGRKYNEQFF. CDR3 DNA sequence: TGCAGTGTTCCGGGACGGAAATACAATGAGCAGTTCTTC.